This T cell receptor (beta chain) was recovered during a study of cytomegalovirus exposure and HLA in healthy donors. Study results and caveats: A later analysis, which compared TCR beta chains of equal frequency, found the HLA-associated ones more clonally expanded.

With V trimmed by 5 bases and J by 6 bases, 9 bases remained unmatched. This CDR3 has 14 residues. Germline CDR1 is MDHEN and CDR2 is SYDVKM. PCR was performed using 60 Vbeta and 13 Jbeta primers. Method: immunoSEQ multiplex PCR; TCRdb's copy keeps in-frame clones and lacks some. The sample gives 90,000 to 150,000 clones, 65% to 80% of which show up once; about 2.5% is in the top ten. Turning to this clone: Its antigen is not identified.

The chain recombines TRBV28 with TRBJ1-2, with 7 bases fitting TRBD1. The source material was PBMCs. The receptor was derived from a female donor in good health and CMV-seronegative. The CDR3: CASSPGQGGHGYTF. For the CDR3, the DNA is TGTGCCAGCAGTCCCGGTCAGGGGGGTCATGGCTACACCTTC.